The TCR beta chain under discussion was sequenced for a study of shared clonotypes between healthy human individuals. The germline V and J ends were trimmed by 3 bases and 8 bases, with 17 bases remaining between them. The germline V gene has CDR1 SGHNT and CDR2 YENEEA. This CDR3 region has 15 residues. Measured with immunoSEQ multiplex PCR; TCRdb has only the in-frame clones, and not every one. The sample holds about 820,000 clones; around 92% are singletons and the top ten take around 24%. Positive CCR7 selection of CD45RO-negative cells yielded the naive CD8 cells, and terminally differentiated effector memory CD45RA+ cells were excluded. Notes on the study in general: Non-shared clonotypes were found to have lower generation probabilities than the clonotypes that were shared by all four of the sorted-subset donors. A few donors had 5% to 6% of their naive CD4 clonotypes in common.

This clone was seen only once. What it binds is not known. The chain has TRBV11-3 and TRBJ2-1; TRBD2 might be the D (5 bases). The sequenced material came from naive CD8+ T cells sorted from blood. The sequence derives from a young man in good health. CDR3 sequence (DNA): TGTGCCAGCAGCTTTCGGCCTAGCTCTATCTATGAGCAGTTCTTC. The encoded protein is CASSFRPSSIYEQFF.